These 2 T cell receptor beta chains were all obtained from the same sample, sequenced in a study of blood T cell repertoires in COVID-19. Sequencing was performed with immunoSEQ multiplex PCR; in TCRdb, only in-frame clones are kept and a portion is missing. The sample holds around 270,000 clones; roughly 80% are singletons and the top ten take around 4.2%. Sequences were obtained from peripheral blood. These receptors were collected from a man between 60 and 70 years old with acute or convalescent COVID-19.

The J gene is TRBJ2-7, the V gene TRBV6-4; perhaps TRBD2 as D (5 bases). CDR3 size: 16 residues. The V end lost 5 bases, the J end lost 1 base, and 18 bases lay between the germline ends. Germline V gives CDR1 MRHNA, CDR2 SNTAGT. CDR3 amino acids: CASSPLEVAPSYEQYF. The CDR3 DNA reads TGTGCCAGCAGTCCGTTGGAGGTAGCGCCGTCCTACGAGCAGTACTTC.

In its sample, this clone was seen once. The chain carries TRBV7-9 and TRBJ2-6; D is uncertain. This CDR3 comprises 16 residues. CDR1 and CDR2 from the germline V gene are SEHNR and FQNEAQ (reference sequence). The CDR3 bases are TGTTCCCAGGCCCAAGGTTCGAGCTCTGGGGCCAACGTCCTGACTTTC. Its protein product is CSQAQGSSSGANVLTF.